Below, 24 T cell receptor beta chains from the same sample are listed, as sequenced in a study of OX40 agonist ivuxolimab in advanced cancers. This table comes from immunoSEQ multiplex PCR, and its TCRdb copy is limited to in-frame clones, with some not included. The table shows 66,000 or so clones, with approximately 90% occurring only once. The sample consisted of CD4+ or CD8+ T cells sorted from blood, taken in a trial of the OX40 agonist ivuxolimab. The receptors derive from an adult with an advanced solid tumor such as melanoma, head and neck, liver or kidney cancer.

Comments on this clone: Different DNA sequences within this sample yield the same CDR3. V usage is TRBV4-1 and J usage is TRBJ1-2, with TRBD1 as a possible D gene (6 bases). CDR1 is MGHRA, CDR2 YSYEKL, per germline. The ends were cut back, 6 bases at V and 2 bases at J, with 16 bases in the middle. The CDR3 length is 15 residues. The CDR3 DNA follows: TGCGCCAGCAGTCAAATGGGGGGCGAAAACTATGGCTACACCTTC. The encoded protein is CASSQMGGENYGYTF.

The chain couples TRBV18 to TRBJ1-1, with D perhaps matching TRBD1 (6 bases). This CDR3 comprises 16 residues. V was trimmed by 4 bases and J by 2 bases, leaving 17 bases between them. Germline assignment: CDR1 KGHSH and CDR2 LQKENI. This chain's CDR3 is CASSQEQGGVNTEAFF. CDR3 nucleotide sequence: TGTGCCAGCTCACAAGAACAGGGTGGGGTTAACACTGAAGCTTTCTTT.

The V call is TRBV2, the J call TRBJ2-1; TRBD2 aligns across 12 bases. The V segment lost 6 bases and the J segment 5 bases; nucleotides outside the gene matches: 11. Germline-derived CDR1 and CDR2 are SNHLY and FYNNEI. The CDR3 has 17 amino acids. This chain's CDR3 is CASSLGLAGRGNNEQFF. The CDR3 nucleotides read TGTGCCAGCAGCCTCGGACTAGCGGGAAGAGGGAACAATGAGCAGTTCTTC.

A single count supports this clone. DNA for the CDR3: TGTGCCAGCAGGAAGGTGGGGTTAGATACGCAGTATTTT. Its translation: CASRKVGLDTQYF. The chain has TRBV7-2 and TRBJ2-3; D not resolved. Germline CDR1 and CDR2: SGHTA and FQGNSA. This CDR3 is built from 13 residues. The V and J ends lost 6 bases and 5 bases respectively, with 12 bases between them.

V usage is TRBV7-9 and J usage is TRBJ1-2, with D unresolved. Trimming removed 6 bases from V and 4 bases from J, with 15 bases in between. CDR1 is SEHNR and CDR2 is FQNEAQ in the germline V gene (reference sequence). This CDR3 is 14 amino acids long. The CDR3 here is CASRLDAASYGYTF. The CDR3 region has the DNA TGTGCCAGCAGATTGGACGCGGCCTCCTATGGCTACACCTTC.

V usage is TRBV7-2 and J usage is TRBJ2-3, with D perhaps being TRBD1 or TRBD2 (5 bases each). There are 13 residues in the CDR3. Germline CDR1 reads SGHTA; CDR2 reads FQGNSA. V lost 5 bases and J lost 12, with 18 bases in between. CDR3 in DNA: TGTGCCAGCAGCCCGGGGACGACGCCGTTACAGTATTTT. Encoded protein: CASSPGTTPLQYF.

This chain connects TRBV5-1 to TRBJ1-2; D perhaps matches TRBD1 (6 bases). Trimming removed 3 bases at V and 7 bases at J, with 16 bases between. Germline lookup yields CDR1 SGHRS and CDR2 YFSETQ. The CDR3 contains 14 residues. CDR3 nucleotide sequence: TGCGCCAGCAGCTCGGACAGACAAGGCGGTGGCTACACCTTC. Its translation is CASSSDRQGGGYTF.

This clone was seen more than once but under ten times. The J gene is TRBJ2-3, the V gene TRBV10-3; 11 bases map to TRBD1. J was trimmed by 4 bases and V by 2 bases; bases with no gene match: 5. The CDR3 is made up of 16 amino acids. Germline V gene sequence: CDR1 ENHRY, CDR2 SYGVKD. The CDR3 is CAISELGTGGSDTQYF. In DNA, the CDR3 is TGTGCCATCAGTGAGCTTGGGACAGGGGGATCAGATACGCAGTATTTT.

The chain links TRBV28 to TRBJ1-2; 7 positions match TRBD1. CDR3 length: 17 amino acids. With V trimmed by 2 bases and J by 8 bases, 17 bases remained unmatched. Germline-derived CDR1 and CDR2 are MDHEN and SYDVKM. This CDR3 reads CASSLGWLLQGREGYTF. The CDR3 region has the DNA TGTGCCAGCAGTTTAGGTTGGTTGTTACAGGGGAGGGAAGGCTACACCTTC.

The genes are TRBV7-6 and TRBJ1-5; D ambiguous. Germline V gene sequence: CDR1 SGHVS, CDR2 FNYEAQ. The CDR3 contains 15 residues. V lost 1 base and J lost 2, with 9 bases in between. In DNA, the CDR3 is TGTGCCAGCAGCTTAGGGGGAGGAGGCAATCAGCCCCAGCATTTT. This codes for CASSLGGGGNQPQHF.

The sample holds a few counts of this clone. The V call is TRBV7-9, the J call TRBJ2-7, with a tentative D call TRBD1 (6 bases). Germline V gene lookup returns CDR1 SEHNR and CDR2 FQNEAQ (reference sequence). The CDR3 sequence is 15 residues long. Trimming cost V 4 bases and J 3 bases, with 16 bases left between them. The CDR3 loop reads CASSYPLGHNYEQYF. The DNA of the CDR3 is TGTGCCAGCAGCTACCCTTTGGGACACAACTACGAGCAGTACTTC. Combining the CDR3 with reference TRBV7-9 and TRBJ2-7 gives the whole variable domain DTGVSQNPRHKITKRGQNVTFRCDPISEHNRLYWYRQTLGQGPEFLTYFQNEAQLEKSRLLSDRFSAERPKGSFSTLEIQRTEQGDSAMYLCASSYPLGHNYEQYFGPGTRLTVT.

V gene TRBV19 combines with J gene TRBJ1-1; D perhaps matches TRBD1 (5 bases). Germline values: CDR1 LNHDA, CDR2 SQIVND (reference sequence). The V end lost 8 bases, the J end lost 4 bases, and 20 bases lay between the germline ends. This CDR3 has 15 residues. This chain's CDR3 is CASPGPGPRGTEAFF. Written as DNA, the CDR3 is TGTGCCAGTCCAGGTCCGGGGCCTCGGGGCACTGAAGCTTTCTTT.

This clone was observed a few times. The rearrangement joins TRBV4-2 to TRBJ2-3, with TRBD2 as a possible D gene (5 bases). Germline V gene lookup returns CDR1 LGHNA and CDR2 YNFKEQ. Deletions cut 7 bases from V and 0 bases from J, with 14 bases between. The CDR3 spans 15 residues. The CDR3 spells CASTRSGSSTDTQYF. The CDR3 DNA reads as TGTGCCAGCACTCGAAGCGGATCTAGCACAGATACGCAGTATTTT.

The chain has TRBV28 and TRBJ1-1; tentatively, D is TRBD1 (6 bases). Trimming took off 7 bases at V and 3 bases at J, with 12 bases between the two ends. Germline V gene sequence: CDR1 MDHEN, CDR2 SYDVKM. The CDR3 spans 13 residues. CDR3 residues: CASKTGAHTEAFF. The CDR3 DNA sequence: TGTGCCAGCAAAACGGGGGCGCACACTGAAGCTTTCTTT.

The rearrangement joins TRBV5-1 to TRBJ2-5; the D call may be TRBD1 or TRBD2 (5 bases each). The CDR3 has 15 residues. Germline V gene lookup returns CDR1 SGHRS and CDR2 YFSETQ. V gave up 3 bases and J gave up 0 bases, with 12 bases separating them. The CDR3 spells CASSWGRTNQETQYF. The CDR3, as DNA: TGCGCCAGCAGCTGGGGACGCACCAACCAAGAGACCCAGTACTTC.

J is TRBJ2-5 and V is TRBV28; TRBD2 might be the D (6 bases). There are 13 residues in the CDR3. Trimming cost V 10 bases and J 4 bases, with 16 bases left between them. Germline CDR1 MDHEN, CDR2 SYDVKM. CDR3 bases: TGTGCCATCAAACCGGCGGGGCGAGAGACCCAGTACTTC. Protein: CAIKPAGRETQYF.

CDR3 bases: TGTGCCAGCAGTTCCGGACAGCTACCCTCTGGAAACACCATATATTTT. This codes for CASSSGQLPSGNTIYF. The chain links TRBV28 to TRBJ1-3, with a weak D call TRBD1 (6 bases). Trimming stripped 4 bases from V and 0 bases from J, with 13 bases between. Per the germline V gene, CDR1 is MDHEN and CDR2 is SYDVKM. CDR3 length: 16 amino acids. Supplemented by reference TRBV28 and TRBJ1-3, the full variable domain reads DVKVTQSSRYLVKRTGEKVFLECVQDMDHENMFWYRQDPGLGLRLIYFSYDVKMKEKGDIPEGYSVSREKKERFSLILESASTNQTSMYLCASSSGQLPSGNTIYFGEGSWLTVV.

The chain carries TRBV28 and TRBJ1-2; 9 nucleotides line up with TRBD1. CDR1 is MDHEN and CDR2 is SYDVKM in the germline V gene. With 3 bases clipped from V and 7 bases from J, the junction kept 12 bases outside the gene matches. This CDR3 has 16 residues. CDR3 region: CASSFVNSGQGGGYTF. CDR3 sequence (DNA): TGTGCCAGCAGTTTCGTTAATTCGGGACAGGGAGGTGGCTACACCTTC.

V is TRBV5-1 and J is TRBJ1-2; 10 nucleotides line up with TRBD1. The junction had 9 bases not matched to a gene; V was cut back by 0 bases and J by 10 bases. Germline V gene lookup returns CDR1 SGHRS and CDR2 YFSETQ. This CDR3 is built from 15 residues. CDR3 protein: CASSLDGTGVSFYTF. CDR3 coding DNA: TGCGCCAGCAGCTTGGACGGGACAGGGGTATCTTTCTACACCTTC. Supplemented by reference TRBV5-1 and TRBJ1-2, the full variable domain reads KAGVTQTPRYLIKTRGQQVTLSCSPISGHRSVSWYQQTPGQGLQFLFEYFSETQRNKGNFPGRFSGRQFSNSRSEMNVSTLELGDSALYLCASSLDGTGVSFYTFGSGTRLTVV.

V is TRBV6-5 and J is TRBJ1-3, with D perhaps matching TRBD1 (5 bases). Germline V lookup: CDR1 MNHEY, CDR2 SVGAGI. The CDR3 extends over 16 amino acids. V was cut by 4 bases and J by 1 base, with 14 bases left in between. CDR3 amino acids: CASSSGGRRSGNTIYF. The CDR3 DNA reads TGTGCCAGCAGTTCGGGGGGTCGTAGGTCTGGAAACACCATATATTTT.

The rearrangement links TRBV2 to TRBJ1-5, with D maybe TRBD1 (6 bases). Germline loops: CDR1 SNHLY, CDR2 FYNNEI. The CDR3 has 14 residues. The V and J ends lost 4 bases and 7 bases respectively, with 14 bases between them. The CDR3 bases are TGTGCCAGCAGTGGAACAGGGATGCGCCAGCCCCAGCATTTT. It codes for CASSGTGMRQPQHF.

The V call is TRBV9, the J call TRBJ1-4; 7 bases map to TRBD1. CDR3 length equals 15 residues. J lost 6 bases, V lost 4 bases, and 9 bases had no gene match. The V gene's germline CDR1 is SGDLS and CDR2 YYNGEE. For the CDR3, the DNA is TGTGCCAGCAGCCCGCGACAGGGAGGGCATGAAAAACTGTTTTTT. Protein product: CASSPRQGGHEKLFF.

This CDR3 is CAISVAGGTTGVNEQFF. CDR3 nucleotide sequence: TGTGCCATCAGTGTCGCAGGGGGGACTACTGGGGTAAATGAGCAGTTCTTC. The chain joins TRBV10-3 to TRBJ2-1; the D call may be TRBD1 or TRBD2 (7 bases each). CDR1 and CDR2 (germline): ENHRY, SYGVKD. V shed 4 bases and J shed 7 bases, with 23 bases lying between them. CDR3 length: 17 residues.

The CDR3 coding sequence is TGTGCCATCAGTGAGTCAGCGGCAGGGAGCAATCAGCCCCAGCATTTT. Translation gives CAISESAAGSNQPQHF. The rearrangement joins TRBV10-3 to TRBJ1-5, with TRBD1 as a possible D gene (5 bases). V lost 0 bases to trimming and J lost 1 base, with 10 bases between them. The length of the CDR3 is 16 residues. Germline V CDR1 and CDR2: ENHRY, SYGVKD.